This record looks at one T cell receptor (beta chain) sequence and its context. Assay: immunoSEQ multiplex PCR; the TCRdb copy retains only in-frame clones and omits some. The data show approximately 200,000 clones, over 70% seen once. The CDR3 runs 13 residues. Germline trimming cut 7 bases from V and 9 bases from J; bases unmatched to any gene: 10. Germline values: CDR1 LNHDA, CDR2 SQIVND (reference sequence). These data are taken from a study of blood T cell repertoires in COVID-19. This receptor was taken from a man in his sixties with active or convalescent COVID-19. Material for sequencing was peripheral blood. The chain joins TRBV19 to TRBJ1-2, with 8 bases that match TRBD1. The CDR3 DNA follows: TGTGCCAGTACCCGACAGGGGCCTAATCGCTACACCTTC. Residues: CASTRQGPNRYTF.